Listed here are 21 T cell receptor beta chains from one sample, sequenced in a study of cytomegalovirus exposure and HLA in healthy donors (dated by TCRdb to about 2017). Libraries were prepared through the immunoSEQ multiplex PCR assay. For the multiplex PCR, a mixture combining 60 forward primers for TCR Vbeta segments and 13 reverse primers for TCR Jbeta segments was used. Here the immuneACCESS table is served through TCRdb, limited to in-frame sequences with V and J called. Missing clones are a known gap in these copies; in checked studies unresolved V genes cover under half, and the rest lacks a known reason. The sample yields over 130,000 clones; 61% were counted once. About 1.8% of the sample is taken by the ten largest. Material: PBMCs. The receptors originated from a male donor in good health and CMV-seronegative.

The chain has TRBV7-2 and TRBJ2-3; 7 bases map to TRBD2. J gave up 1 base and V 3 bases, and 4 bases lay outside the gene matches. Looked up from germline, CDR1 is SGHTA and CDR2 is FQGNSA. This CDR3 region has 15 residues. As DNA, the CDR3 is TGTGCCAGCAGCTTCCTAAGCGGGGGCACAGATACGCAGTATTTT. Translating gives CASSFLSGGTDTQYF.

The chain employs TRBV11-2 and TRBJ2-1; no clear D. Germline assignment: CDR1 SGHAT and CDR2 FQNNGV. V dropped 1 base and J dropped 3 bases, with 7 bases sitting between them. The CDR3 is made up of 14 amino acids. Here the CDR3 DNA reads TGTGCCAGCAGCTTAGTTCTAGACTACAATGAGCAGTTCTTC. This codes for CASSLVLDYNEQFF.

The chain links TRBV28 to TRBJ2-5; TRBD1 matches 7 bases. The J call could be wrong; TRBJ2-7 is a better fit for the DNA end. This CDR3 contains 15 residues. CDR1 and CDR2 from the germline V gene are MDHEN and SYDVKM. CDR3 in DNA: TGTGCCAGCAGTCGCACGGGGCAGGGGGTATCCGAGCAGTACTTC. Translated, it gives CASSRTGQGVSEQYF.

This clone was counted a single time. The chain carries TRBV6-6 and TRBJ1-5; no definite D call. Trimming took off 6 bases at V and 3 bases at J, with 3 bases between the two ends. This CDR3 is built from 11 residues. The germline CDR1 and CDR2 sequences are MNHNY and SVGAGI (reference sequence). Here the CDR3 reads CASSLNQPQHF. CDR3 coding DNA: TGTGCCAGCAGCCTCAATCAGCCCCAGCATTTT.

The sample holds many counts of this clone. This CDR3 reads CASSPHPIQGSPLHF. CDR3 nucleotide sequence: TGTGCCAGCAGCCCCCACCCCATCCAGGGTTCACCCCTCCACTTT. The J gene is TRBJ1-6, the V gene TRBV7-9; TRBD1 is a possible D gene (5 bases). The V end lost 5 bases, the J end lost 9 bases, and 17 bases lay between the germline ends. The CDR3 covers 15 residues. Per the germline V gene, CDR1 is SEHNR and CDR2 is FQNEAQ (reference sequence).

The chain carries TRBV7-9 and TRBJ1-5; no firm D call. The CDR3 spans 15 residues. Germline CDR1 is SEHNR and CDR2 is FQNEAQ (reference sequence). Between the trimmed V and J ends, which lost 1 base and 0 bases, there was a span of 7 bases. CDR3 amino acids: CASSLGSYSNQPQHF. The CDR3 nucleotides are TGTGCCAGCAGCTTAGGGAGCTATAGCAATCAGCCCCAGCATTTT. The full variable domain, rest sourced from reference TRBV7-9 and TRBJ1-5, is DTGVSQNPRHKITKRGQNVTFRCDPISEHNRLYWYRQTLGQGPEFLTYFQNEAQLEKSRLLSDRFSAERPKGSFSTLEIQRTEQGDSAMYLCASSLGSYSNQPQHFGDGTRLSIL.

This rearrangement joins TRBV7-2 to TRBJ2-3; possibly TRBD1 for D (6 bases). Germline V lookup: CDR1 SGHTA, CDR2 FQGNSA. Trimming cost V 4 bases and J 4 bases, with 12 bases left between them. The length of the CDR3 is 14 residues. The CDR3, as DNA: TGTGCCAGCAGCTCATCATCAGGGGCAGATACGCAGTATTTT. Encoded protein: CASSSSSGADTQYF.

This clone was seen a handful of times. This chain uses TRBV6-1 with TRBJ1-4; D ambiguous. Germline V lookup: CDR1 MNHNS, CDR2 SASEGT. V lost 9 bases and J 4 bases, leaving 12 bases between the germline ends. The CDR3 contains 13 residues. The CDR3 nucleotides are TGTGCCAGTCGGCGGGAGTTTAATGAAAAACTGTTTTTT. This encodes CASRREFNEKLFF.

The chain couples TRBV10-3 to TRBJ2-6, with D tentatively TRBD1 (5 bases). Trimming pared 3 bases from V and 0 bases from J, leaving 9 bases between. Germline lookup yields CDR1 ENHRY and CDR2 SYGVKD. The CDR3 extends over 16 amino acids. The CDR3 DNA reads TGTGCCATCAGTGACCAGGGATCCTCTGGGGCCAACGTCCTGACTTTC. It encodes CAISDQGSSGANVLTF.

In the case of this clone: The junction shows a germline mismatch at one end, possibly a read error. This chain joins TRBV5-1 and TRBJ1-2, with 8 bases fitting TRBD1. Looked up from germline, CDR1 is SGHRS and CDR2 is YFSETQ. CDR3 length: 14 residues. The CDR3 loop reads CASSLRQGNYGYTF. The CDR3 DNA follows: TGTGCCAGCAGCCTGCGACAGGGGAACTATGGCTACACCTTC.

V usage is TRBV28 and J usage is TRBJ1-1, with a tentative D call TRBD1 (6 bases). V lost 6 bases and J lost 1, with 12 bases in between. The CDR3 is 14 residues long. The germline V gene has CDR1 MDHEN and CDR2 SYDVKM. CDR3 nucleotide sequence: TGTGCCAGCAGACAGAGGGGGGGGAACACTGAAGCTTTCTTT. Protein sequence: CASRQRGGNTEAFF.

The chain is built from TRBV19 and TRBJ1-4; 10 positions agree with TRBD1. The germline V gene has CDR1 LNHDA and CDR2 SQIVND (reference sequence). CDR3 length equals 16 residues. V lost 8 bases to trimming and J lost 5 bases; unmatched junction nucleotides: 11. The CDR3 protein is CASGHIRGQGNEKLFF. The CDR3 nucleotides read TGTGCCAGTGGACATATAAGGGGACAGGGGAATGAAAAACTGTTTTTT. Supplemented by reference TRBV19 and TRBJ1-4, the full variable domain reads DGGITQSPKYLFRKEGQNVTLSCEQNLNHDAMYWYRQDPGQGLRLIYYSQIVNDFQKGDIAEGYSVSREKKESFPLTVTSAQKNPTAFYLCASGHIRGQGNEKLFFGSGTQLSVL.

This chain joins TRBV18 and TRBJ1-4, with D unresolved. V lost 3 bases and J 5 bases, leaving 13 bases between the germline ends. Germline lookup yields CDR1 KGHSH and CDR2 LQKENI. CDR3 length: 15 residues. The CDR3 bases are TGTGCCAGCTCACCCCCGGGTCTCGGAAATGAAAAACTGTTTTTT. Protein product: CASSPPGLGNEKLFF.

The rearrangement links TRBV4-1 to TRBJ1-4, with 10 bases identical to TRBD1. The CDR3 contains 15 residues. Looked up from germline, CDR1 is MGHRA and CDR2 is YSYEKL. Losses at the gene ends were 3 bases for V and 7 bases for J; bases not matched to a gene: 5. The chain's CDR3 is CASSQTGTGAEKLFF. Written as DNA, the CDR3 is TGCGCCAGCAGCCAGACCGGGACAGGGGCTGAAAAACTGTTTTTT.

This clone has only a few counts. This chain connects TRBV14 to TRBJ2-1, with D possibly matching TRBD2 (6 bases). This CDR3 region has 16 residues. Per germline, CDR1 SGHDN and CDR2 FVKESK. Between the trimmed V and J ends, which lost 0 bases and 2 bases, there was a span of 11 bases. DNA for the CDR3: TGTGCCAGCAGCCAAGATTGGAGGGGTCCCTACAATGAGCAGTTCTTC. This gives the protein CASSQDWRGPYNEQFF.

This clone occurred a few times. The chain has TRBV7-8 and TRBJ1-2; 7 nucleotides line up with TRBD1. Germline trimming cut 5 bases from V and 2 bases from J; bases unmatched to any gene: 8. Germline lookup yields CDR1 SGHVS and CDR2 FQNEAQ. The CDR3 is 15 residues long. CDR3 bases: TGTGCCAGCAGCCGCGGGACAGCCTCCAACTATGGCTACACCTTC. Amino acid sequence: CASSRGTASNYGYTF.

The chain combines TRBV7-3 with TRBJ2-3, with 15 bases that match TRBD2. Losses at the gene ends were 5 bases for V and 6 bases for J; bases not matched to a gene: 6. The CDR3 totals 16 residues. Germline loops: CDR1 SGHTA, CDR2 FQGTGA. CDR3 DNA sequence: TGTGCCAGCAGCCGCCGGACTAGCGGGGGGGCGGATACGCAGTATTTT. Amino acids: CASSRRTSGGADTQYF.

This chain uses TRBV11-2 with TRBJ1-1; D is unclear. The length of the CDR3 is 16 residues. V lost 6 bases and J 5 bases, leaving 22 bases between the germline ends. Germline assignment: CDR1 SGHAT and CDR2 FQNNGV. CDR3 DNA sequence: TGTGCCAGCAGAGCCCCTCTTGGTGAGGGCGTTACTGAAGCTTTCTTT. This translates into CASRAPLGEGVTEAFF.

J is TRBJ2-2 and V is TRBV10-2; TRBD1 is a possible D gene (6 bases). Germline values: CDR1 WSHSY, CDR2 SAAADI. With 7 bases removed from V and 0 bases from J, the gap between germline ends came to 9 bases. This CDR3 has 14 residues. The CDR3 DNA follows: TGCGCCAGCAAGGGGACAACGAACACCGGGGAGCTGTTTTTT. Translating it yields CASKGTTNTGELFF.

This clone is a singleton in its sample. The chain joins TRBV7-2 to TRBJ1-2; D is uncertain. V lost 1 base and J lost 4, with 13 bases in between. CDR1 SGHTA and CDR2 FQGNSA come from the germline V gene. There are 15 residues in the CDR3. CDR3 in amino acids: CASSLVGGLGYGYTF. The CDR3, as DNA: TGTGCCAGCAGCTTAGTGGGAGGGCTAGGCTATGGCTACACCTTC.

This clone was counted between two and nine times. CDR3 bases: TGCGCCAGCAGCCGGGGAAACAGGGGCGAGCAGTACTTC. This encodes CASSRGNRGEQYF. The chain couples TRBV4-3 to TRBJ2-7; 7 bases align to TRBD1. V gave up 4 bases and J gave up 6 bases; unmatched junction bases: 6. CDR3 length: 13 residues. CDR1 is LGHNA and CDR2 is YSLEER in the germline V gene.